Listed below are T cell receptor beta chains from one sample, sequenced in a study of Ad26.COV2.S vaccination and SARS-CoV-2 variants. The method was immunoSEQ multiplex PCR; TCRdb's version includes in-frame clones alone and lacks a portion of them. Counted here are roughly 320,000 clones, just under 85% occurring once; the ten biggest clones make up around 2.2%. Sequencing was performed on peripheral blood, taken in a trial of Ad26.COV2.S vaccine versus placebo. The receptor set was obtained from a person aged 18 to 59 who received the Ad26.COV2.S COVID-19 vaccine or a placebo. The CDR3 runs from the conserved cysteine through the conserved F or W. Fields, in order: J gene, D gene, clone size, V gene, CDR3 DNA, CDR3 protein. D genes are given only for firm matches. Clone sizes are given selectively: once, few, many, or a class where the clone is expanded.

J: TRBJ1-1; D: TRBD1; size: NA; V: TRBV10-3; DNA: TGTGCCATCTCGACAGGGCCCACTGAAGCTTTCTTT; CDR3: CAISTGPTEAFF
J: TRBJ2-1; D: NA; size: NA; V: TRBV7-8; DNA: TGTGCCAGCAGCTTAGTCGGCGACCCCAATGAGCAGTTCTTC; CDR3: CASSLVGDPNEQFF
J: TRBJ2-7; D: NA; size: NA; V: TRBV11-1; DNA: TGTGCCAGCAGCTACCGGGGGCGCGGCACCTCCTACGAGCAGTACTTC; CDR3: CASSYRGRGTSYEQYF
J: TRBJ2-2; D: NA; size: NA; V: TRBV27; DNA: TGTGCCAGCAGTTGGGGAACGCTTGCGAACACCGGGGAGCTGTTTTTT; CDR3: CASSWGTLANTGELFF
J: TRBJ1-2; D: NA; size: once; V: TRBV12-3/TRBV12-4; DNA: TGTGCCAGCAGTCCCCCAGGGGTAGGTGGCTACACCTTC; CDR3: CASSPPGVGGYTF
J: TRBJ1-5; D: NA; size: NA; V: TRBV19; DNA: TGTGCCAGTACGGTGGGGATGAGCAGCAATCAGCCCCAGCATTTT; CDR3: CASTVGMSSNQPQHF
J: TRBJ2-7; D: NA; size: NA; V: TRBV18; DNA: TGTGCCAGCTCCTCGGACCGGAGTATCGAGCAGTACTTC; CDR3: CASSSDRSIEQYF
J: TRBJ1-5; D: TRBD1; size: NA; V: TRBV4-2; DNA: TGTGCCAGCAGCCTAGGATTTGGGACAGGGGGCGATCAGCCCCAGCATTTT; CDR3: CASSLGFGTGGDQPQHF
J: TRBJ2-7; D: NA; size: NA; V: TRBV6-2/TRBV6-3; DNA: TGTGCCAGCAGTACACCCCGCACCTACGAGCAGTACTTC; CDR3: CASSTPRTYEQYF
J: TRBJ2-3; D: NA; size: NA; V: TRBV27; DNA: TGTGCCAGCAGTTCCACCCAGTCTACAGATACGCAGTATTTT; CDR3: CASSSTQSTDTQYF
J: TRBJ1-2; D: TRBD1; size: once; V: TRBV29-1; DNA: TGCAGCGTTGAGGACACCGGGACAGGGGTCTATGGCTACACCTTC; CDR3: CSVEDTGTGVYGYTF
J: TRBJ2-7; D: NA; size: NA; V: TRBV13; DNA: TGTGCCAGCAGCTTAGAGGGACCCAACTACGAGCAGTACTTC; CDR3: CASSLEGPNYEQYF
J: TRBJ2-3; D: NA; size: NA; V: TRBV11-2; DNA: TGTGCCAGCAGCCCAATCCGAAGGGATGAGGTCACAGATACGCAGTATTTT; CDR3: CASSPIRRDEVTDTQYF
J: TRBJ2-7; D: TRBD2; size: once; V: TRBV2; DNA: TGTGCCAGCAGTGTCGGGAGGGATGCTACCTACGAGCAGTACTTC; CDR3: CASSVGRDATYEQYF
J: TRBJ1-4; D: NA; size: NA; V: TRBV6-5; DNA: TGTGCCAGCAATCGAGCAGCAACTAATGAAAAACTGTTTTTT; CDR3: CASNRAATNEKLFF
J: TRBJ1-2; D: TRBD1; size: NA; V: TRBV7-8; DNA: TGTGCCAGCAGCTTAGATGGACAGGGGGCCTATGGCTACACCTTC; CDR3: CASSLDGQGAYGYTF
J: TRBJ2-2; D: TRBD1; size: NA; V: TRBV28; DNA: TGTGCCAGCAGTCTCGGGACAGCCACCGGGGAGCTGTTTTTT; CDR3: CASSLGTATGELFF
J: TRBJ1-1; D: NA; size: NA; V: TRBV3-1/TRBV3-2; DNA: TGTGCCAGCAGCCAAGATGGTTACGGGTTCCCTGAAGCTTTCTTT; CDR3: CASSQDGYGFPEAFF
J: TRBJ2-7; D: TRBD1; size: NA; V: TRBV5-1; DNA: TGCGCCAGCGAATCCGGGACAGGCACCTACGAGCAGTACTTC; CDR3: CASESGTGTYEQYF
J: TRBJ1-6; D: TRBD1; size: NA; V: TRBV19; DNA: TGTGCCAGTAGTTCTTCACAGGGGAATAATTCACCCCTCCACTTT; CDR3: CASSSSQGNNSPLHF